This T cell receptor (beta chain) was found in a study of T cell repertoires in ileal Crohn's disease. Study details: Patients had a median approximately 7.5-year disease duration, and around 35% were active smokers.

Trimming removed 1 base from V and 8 bases from J, with 14 bases in between. Germline CDR1 reads MNHEY; CDR2 reads SVGAGI. CDR3 length: 14 residues. Indicated time point: inflamed ileum from the surgical specimen. Eligibility required adulthood, ileal or ileocolonic Crohn's disease and indicated ileocolonic resection. Using immunoSEQ multiplex PCR, the repertoire was profiled, and TCRdb retains in-frame clones only, with some absent. The table has 16,000 or so clones, more than 85% seen once. Notes on the study in general: Sorted CD8 T cells held more high-frequency clones than CD4. Clonal expansions were more frequent in active smokers than non-smokers at surgery.

Worth noting for this clone: Its antigen is unknown.

The sample was ileal tissue. This rearrangement joins TRBV6-5 to TRBJ1-2; no definite D call. The clonotype originates from an adult with Crohn's disease. This CDR3 reads CASSYFPGSGGYTF. CDR3 bases: TGTGCCAGCAGTTACTTTCCGGGCAGTGGCGGCTACACCTTC.